The clone carrying this T cell receptor beta chain was seen a single time. The antigen is not known. V gave up 4 bases and J gave up 2 bases, with 18 bases separating them. Germline V lookup: CDR1 SGHKS, CDR2 YYEKEE (reference sequence). This CDR3 is 16 amino acids long. This specimen belongs to a study of long-term antiretroviral therapy in people with HIV. Across the study: Earliest sampling preceded the 2015 immediate-ART recommendation by about a decade.

The immunoSEQ assay was v3.0, run at survey level. Sequencing was performed with immunoSEQ multiplex PCR; in TCRdb, only in-frame clones are kept and a portion is missing. The top ten hold more than 10% of the sample, which has about 16,000 clones, 88% seen once. General study findings and limits: Even long-term ART left TRB diversity below transplant donor controls, despite gains. Blood sampling spanned 2004 to 2017, possibly under older ART regimens.

The TCR sequence derives from a middle-aged man with HIV. This material consisted of unsorted PBMCs, taken 0.7 years before starting antiretroviral therapy. V and J are TRBV5-5 and TRBJ1-2; D is unclear. CDR3 coding DNA: TGTGCCAGCAGCCCCGATGTTGGCAGACTGAACTATGGCTACACCTTC. Residues: CASSPDVGRLNYGYTF.